The sequence of this TCR beta chain was determined in a study of tumor-infiltrating lymphocytes in primary liver carcinoma. This clonotype was detected ten times or more. Its cognate antigen is unknown. Unsorted whole blood supplied the blood RNA, and germline DNA was isolated too. Using a constant-region primer together with ProtoScript II reverse transcriptase, TCR beta cDNA was made from 500 to 650 ng of total RNA. Three rounds of nested multiplex PCR with slightly modified ARM-PCR produced TCR beta libraries. Forward primers for TRBV1-TRBV30 and a C-beta reverse primer served the first two PCR rounds, at around 9 cycles each. TCRdb recomputed calls from the multiplex PCR reads with MiXCR, one row per CDR3 protein. Of about 330,000 distinct CDR3 sequences in the sample, roughly 61% were seen once. There are 12 residues in the CDR3. Between the trimmed V and J ends, which lost 5 bases and 4 bases, there was a span of 9 bases. CDR1 is MNHEY, CDR2 SVGAGI, per germline.

Study-level findings and limits: Significantly greater top-250-clone fractions characterized tumors relative to blood (p = 0.039).

The chain employs TRBV6-5 and TRBJ2-7; D is uncertain. The origin of this receptor is a man in his forties or fifties with primary liver carcinoma and hepatitis B virus infection. The specimen was peripheral blood. The DNA for the CDR3 is TGTGCCAGCAGTCGGACGGTATACGAGCAGTACTTC. Translating it yields CASSRTVYEQYF.